Given below is one TCR beta chain in context. Antigen unknown. PCR primers comprised 60 Vbeta and 13 Jbeta primers. Only in-frame clones appear in the TCRdb table, and some are missing; sequencing was by immunoSEQ multiplex PCR. Of just over 150,000 clones listed, about 85% are singletons. The entry originates in a study of cytomegalovirus exposure and HLA in healthy donors. General study results and limits: Some V segments, TRBV6-2 and TRBV6-3 among them, were indistinguishable and were therefore excluded.

Trimming at V came to 2 bases and at J to 1 base, leaving 5 bases not matched to a gene. The CDR3 is 15 residues long. From germline, CDR1 is MNHEY and CDR2 SMNVEV (reference sequence). This TCR came from a male donor in good health and CMV-seropositive. The gene calls are TRBV27 and TRBJ2-7, with 7 bases lining up with TRBD1. Sequenced: PBMCs. CDR3 bases: TGTGCCAGCAGTTTAGGCTACAGGGGATCCTACGAGCAGTACTTC. This gives the protein CASSLGYRGSYEQYF.